What follows is one TCR beta chain and its context. This sample is drawn from a study of cytomegalovirus exposure and HLA in healthy donors. CDR1 and CDR2 (germline): SGHAT, FQNNGV. V was cut by 5 bases and J by 6 bases, with 8 bases left in between. The length of the CDR3 is 12 residues. In the PCR, 60 Vbeta and 13 Jbeta primers were used. This table comes from immunoSEQ multiplex PCR, and its TCRdb copy is limited to in-frame clones, with some not included. The table records over 150,000 clones, approximately 80% of them present only once. The receptor was isolated from a woman aged 40 to 55 in good health and CMV-seropositive. The sample was PBMCs. The chain couples TRBV11-2 to TRBJ2-1; no clear D gene. CDR3 coding DNA: TGTGCCAGCAGCCCGCAGGTCAATGAGCAGTTCTTC. Its protein is CASSPQVNEQFF.